Following are 25 T cell receptor beta chains from one sample sequenced in a study of cytomegalovirus exposure and HLA in healthy donors. Primers: 60 Vbeta forward and 13 Jbeta reverse. Using immunoSEQ multiplex PCR, the repertoire was profiled, and TCRdb retains in-frame clones only, with some absent. This table holds around 110,000 clones, 75% to 85% found once. The sample taken for sequencing was PBMCs. The receptors were sampled from a man younger than 40 in good health and CMV-seropositive.

This clone has more than one count but fewer than ten. The chain joins TRBV28 to TRBJ1-2, with 8 bases identical to TRBD1. CDR3 length: 13 amino acids. After removal of 7 bases from V and 8 bases from J, the junction contained 9 bases not matched to a gene. Germline V gene sequence: CDR1 MDHEN, CDR2 SYDVKM. The CDR3 DNA reads TGTGCCAGCATCCTGGACAGGGTCAGCGGCTACACCTTC. It specifies CASILDRVSGYTF.

The chain recombines TRBV5-5 with TRBJ2-5, with a weak D call TRBD2 (6 bases). This CDR3 region has 14 residues. With 1 base removed from V and 4 bases from J, the gap between germline ends came to 11 bases. Germline CDR1 is SGHKS and CDR2 is YYEKEE (reference sequence). CDR3 in DNA: TGTGCCAGCAGCTTGTTTTCTAGCGCAGAGACCCAGTACTTC. Protein product: CASSLFSSAETQYF. Filled out from reference TRBV5-5 and TRBJ2-5, the complete variable domain reads DAGVTQSPTHLIKTRGQQVTLRCSPISGHKSVSWYQQVLGQGPQFIFQYYEKEERGRGNFPDRFSARQFPNYSSELNVNALLLGDSALYLCASSLFSSAETQYFGPGTRLLVL.

CDR3 in DNA: TGTGCCAGCAGCTTCCCGACAGGGTTGCGTCAAGGCTACACCTTC. It specifies CASSFPTGLRQGYTF. The genes are TRBV11-2 and TRBJ1-2, with 7 bases identical to TRBD1. This CDR3 spans 15 amino acids. CDR1 and CDR2 from the germline V gene are SGHAT and FQNNGV. V lost 3 bases to trimming and J lost 8 bases; unmatched junction nucleotides: 12.

V and J are TRBV30 and TRBJ2-4; D might be TRBD2 (6 bases). V was cut by 3 bases and J by 10 bases, with 13 bases left in between. Germline-derived CDR1 and CDR2 are GTSNPN and SVGIG (reference sequence). The length of the CDR3 is 12 residues. CDR3: CAWREGRGIQYF. In DNA, the CDR3 is TGTGCCTGGAGGGAGGGACGGGGAATTCAGTACTTC.

The J gene is TRBJ2-1, the V gene TRBV15, with D possibly matching TRBD2 (6 bases). CDR1 is LNHNV and CDR2 is YYDKDF in the germline V gene (reference sequence). V gave up 5 bases and J gave up 0 bases, with 11 bases separating them. CDR3 size: 15 residues. This chain's CDR3 is CATSGQEGSYNEQFF. DNA for the CDR3: TGTGCCACCAGCGGCCAGGAGGGCTCCTACAATGAGCAGTTCTTC.

V usage is TRBV19 and J usage is TRBJ1-3, with no clear D. V dropped 6 bases and J dropped 0 bases, with 12 bases sitting between them. Germline V gene lookup returns CDR1 LNHDA and CDR2 SQIVND (reference sequence). There are 15 residues in the CDR3. The CDR3 loop reads CASSRLIYSGNTIYF. CDR3 bases: TGTGCCAGTAGCCGACTAATCTACTCTGGAAACACCATATATTTT.

The chain employs TRBV7-9 and TRBJ2-7; 10 bases agree with TRBD2. V lost 1 base, J lost 0 bases, and 3 bases stayed unmatched. CDR3 length: 16 residues. CDR1 and CDR2 (germline): SEHNR, FQNEAQ (reference sequence). The CDR3 loop is CASSLGTSGDSYEQYF. The CDR3, as DNA: TGTGCCAGCAGCTTAGGTACTAGCGGGGACTCCTACGAGCAGTACTTC.

CDR3 sequence reads: CASSIAEQGIYEQYF. CDR3 nucleotide sequence: TGTGCCAGTAGTATAGCCGAACAGGGTATCTACGAGCAGTACTTC. The genes are TRBV19 and TRBJ2-7, with D tentatively TRBD1 (6 bases). Germline CDR1 and CDR2: LNHDA and SQIVND (reference sequence). The germline V and J ends were trimmed by 1 base and 3 bases, with 13 bases remaining between them. The CDR3 covers 15 residues.

V usage is TRBV6-1 and J usage is TRBJ1-2; the D gene is possibly TRBD1 (5 bases). From germline, CDR1 is MNHNS and CDR2 SASEGT. This CDR3 is built from 14 residues. V was shortened by 0 bases and J by 3 bases, with 8 bases between the two germline ends. CDR3 residues: CASSEADRDYGYTF. DNA of the CDR3: TGTGCCAGCAGTGAAGCCGACAGAGACTATGGCTACACCTTC.

V usage is TRBV5-8 and J usage is TRBJ2-5; the D is unclear. The V end lost 0 bases, the J end lost 2 bases, and 5 bases lay between the germline ends. The CDR3 length is 13 residues. Per the germline V gene, CDR1 is SGHTS and CDR2 is YDEGEE. CDR3: CASSLAQQETQYF. DNA for the CDR3: TGTGCCAGCAGCTTGGCCCAGCAAGAGACCCAGTACTTC.

The V and J genes are TRBV9 and TRBJ1-3, with D possibly matching TRBD1 (5 bases). Germline V gene lookup returns CDR1 SGDLS and CDR2 YYNGEE. Trimming left V 5 bases short and J 0 bases short, with 9 bases between. The CDR3 covers 14 residues. DNA of the CDR3: TGTGCCAGCAGTGCAGGGTTCTCTGGAAACACCATATATTTT. Translation gives CASSAGFSGNTIYF.

V and J are TRBV7-9 and TRBJ2-7; the D gene is possibly TRBD1 (6 bases). V lost 7 bases and J 6 bases, leaving 19 bases between the germline ends. The CDR3 length is 14 residues. The germline V gene encodes CDR1 SEHNR and CDR2 FQNEAQ (reference sequence). In nucleotides, the CDR3 is TGTGCCAGCACCCCCACAGGGAACTTAGTCGAGCAGTACTTC. Residues: CASTPTGNLVEQYF.

The chain has TRBV4-2 and TRBJ2-7, with 7 bases fitting TRBD1. Germline V gene data show CDR1 as LGHNA and CDR2 as YNFKEQ. There are 16 residues in the CDR3. The V gene end was trimmed by 4 bases and the J gene end by 3 bases; junction bases not matched to a gene: 12. The chain's CDR3 is CASSLTGTVAHYEQYF. DNA of the CDR3: TGTGCCAGCAGCCTAACCGGGACAGTGGCTCACTACGAGCAGTACTTC.

The chain carries TRBV2 and TRBJ2-5; D remains unclear. Germline V gives CDR1 SNHLY, CDR2 FYNNEI. V dropped 3 bases and J dropped 1 base, with 3 bases sitting between them. The CDR3 is made up of 12 amino acids. CDR3 sequence (DNA): TGTGCCAGCAGTGACAGCCAAGAGACCCAGTACTTC. It encodes CASSDSQETQYF. The full variable domain, its missing parts supplied by reference TRBV2 and TRBJ2-5, is EPEVTQTPSHQVTQMGQEVILRCVPISNHLYFYWYRQILGQKVEFLVSFYNNEISEKSEIFDDQFSVERPDGSNFTLKIRSTKLEDSAMYFCASSDSQETQYFGPGTRLLVL.

V is TRBV11-2 and J is TRBJ2-3, with a tentative D call TRBD1 (6 bases). In germline, CDR1 is SGHAT, CDR2 FQNNGV. The CDR3 sequence is 15 residues long. Trimming removed 0 bases at V and 6 bases at J, with 13 bases between. CDR3 protein: CASSLDPGVLDTQYF. The CDR3 DNA sequence: TGTGCCAGCAGCTTAGATCCAGGGGTACTGGATACGCAGTATTTT.

The chain joins TRBV15 to TRBJ1-6; TRBD1 aligns across 7 bases. This CDR3 is built from 14 residues. Germline V gene data show CDR1 as LNHNV and CDR2 as YYDKDF (reference sequence). V shed 5 bases, J shed 9 bases, and the junction held 7 bases outside the gene matches. The CDR3 here is CATSPDRALSPLHF. The CDR3 coding sequence is TGTGCCACCAGCCCCGACAGGGCCCTTTCACCCCTCCACTTT. The full variable domain, its missing parts supplied by reference TRBV15 and TRBJ1-6, is DAMVIQNPRYQVTQFGKPVTLSCSQTLNHNVMYWYQQKSSQAPKLLFHYYDKDFNNEADTPDNFQSRRPNTSFCFLDIRSPGLGDTAMYLCATSPDRALSPLHFGNGTRLTVT.

This sequence joins TRBV19 and TRBJ2-1; D remains unclear. Looked up from germline, CDR1 is LNHDA and CDR2 is SQIVND (reference sequence). The CDR3 length is 13 residues. V was cut by 3 bases and J by 3 bases, with 6 bases left in between. As DNA, the CDR3 is TGTGCCAGTAGTATCGCAGACTACAATGAGCAGTTCTTC. This gives the protein CASSIADYNEQFF.

This clone was observed a single time. V usage is TRBV7-3 and J usage is TRBJ2-2; TRBD2 agrees at 10 bases. CDR3 size: 15 residues. The germline V gene encodes CDR1 SGHTA and CDR2 FQGTGA. V trimming: 5 bases; J trimming: 7 bases; junction bases outside the gene matches: 7. CDR3 in amino acids: CASSLLAGVVGELFF. In nucleotides, the CDR3 is TGTGCCAGCAGCCTCCTAGCGGGGGTTGTCGGGGAGCTGTTTTTT.

The rearrangement links TRBV7-2 to TRBJ2-3, with 9 positions matching TRBD1. The CDR3 is made up of 15 amino acids. Germline trimming cut 5 bases from V and 8 bases from J; bases unmatched to any gene: 11. The V gene's germline CDR1 is SGHTA and CDR2 FQGNSA. The DNA of the CDR3 is TGTGCCAGCAGCCCGCTTACAGGGGGCCAAGGTACGCAGTATTTT. Its translation is CASSPLTGGQGTQYF.

J is TRBJ1-6 and V is TRBV6-1; D is unclear. The germline V gene encodes CDR1 MNHNS and CDR2 SASEGT. The CDR3 sequence is 15 residues long. V was trimmed by 4 bases and J by 7 bases, leaving 14 bases between them. CDR3 sequence (DNA): TGTGCCAGCAGTGCCCACCGGGAGAGGAATTCACCCCTCCACTTT. This sequence encodes CASSAHRERNSPLHF.

A few counts support this clone. The V and J genes are TRBV7-6 and TRBJ2-7; 10 nucleotides align to TRBD2. J was trimmed by 3 bases and V by 4 bases; bases with no gene match: 6. The germline CDR1 and CDR2 sequences are SGHVS and FNYEAQ. The CDR3 covers 15 residues. The CDR3 loop is CASSSQRGGYYEQYF. CDR3 nucleotide sequence: TGTGCCAGCAGCTCCCAGCGGGGGGGATACTACGAGCAGTACTTC.

V usage is TRBV5-8 and J usage is TRBJ2-1; D gene unclear. The CDR3 spans 13 residues. V was cut by 2 bases and J by 4 bases, with 7 bases left in between. From germline, CDR1 is SGHTS and CDR2 YDEGEE. CDR3 nucleotides: TGTGCCAGCAGCTTCCAGGTTTACAATGAGCAGTTCTTC. Translated: CASSFQVYNEQFF.

The chain has TRBV6-5 and TRBJ2-3, with D perhaps matching TRBD2 (5 bases). The germline V gene encodes CDR1 MNHEY and CDR2 SVGAGI. The CDR3 runs to 15 residues. Trimming removed 4 bases at V and 6 bases at J, with 17 bases between. This CDR3 reads CASSSPREGDDTQYF. The CDR3 DNA sequence: TGTGCCAGCAGTTCCCCGCGAGAGGGAGATGATACGCAGTATTTT.

The chain recombines TRBV6-1 with TRBJ2-2; TRBD2 matches 11 bases. CDR3 size: 17 residues. CDR1 MNHNS and CDR2 SASEGT come from the germline V gene. The trim removed 4 bases at V and 2 bases at J, leaving 6 bases unmatched. CDR3 bases: TGTGCCAGCAGTGCTTTAGCGGGAGGGGGTAACACCGGGGAGCTGTTTTTT. This gives the protein CASSALAGGGNTGELFF.

The chain carries TRBV4-2 and TRBJ2-3; 13 bases line up with TRBD2. This CDR3 has 17 residues. Germline CDR1 LGHNA, CDR2 YNFKEQ. J lost 2 bases, V lost 3 bases, and 5 bases had no gene match. The CDR3, as DNA: TGTGCCAGCAGCCACTGGACTAGCGGGGGAATCACAGATACGCAGTATTTT. Protein product: CASSHWTSGGITDTQYF.